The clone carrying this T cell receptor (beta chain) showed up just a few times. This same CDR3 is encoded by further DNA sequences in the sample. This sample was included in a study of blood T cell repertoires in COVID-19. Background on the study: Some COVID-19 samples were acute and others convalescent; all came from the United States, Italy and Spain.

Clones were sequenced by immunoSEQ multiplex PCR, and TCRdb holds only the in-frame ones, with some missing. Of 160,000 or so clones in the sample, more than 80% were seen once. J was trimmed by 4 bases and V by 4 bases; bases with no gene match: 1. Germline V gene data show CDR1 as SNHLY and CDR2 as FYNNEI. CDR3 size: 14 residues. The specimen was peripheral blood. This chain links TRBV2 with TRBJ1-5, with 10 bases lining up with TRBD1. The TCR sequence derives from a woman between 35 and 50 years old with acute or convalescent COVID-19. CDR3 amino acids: CASSGTGGNQPQHF. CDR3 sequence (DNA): TGTGCCAGCAGTGGGACAGGGGGTAATCAGCCCCAGCATTTT.